This section outlines one T cell receptor beta chain sequence together with its context. Between the trimmed V and J ends, which lost 2 bases and 3 bases, there was a span of 11 bases. This CDR3 has 15 amino acids. CDR1 and CDR2 from the germline V gene are MNHEY and SMNVEV (reference sequence). Per the study methods: Nucleated cell number was recorded as an estimate derived from reference gene primer amplification. Sequencing was performed with immunoSEQ multiplex PCR; in TCRdb, only in-frame clones are kept and a portion is missing. The DNA gave D and trimming, while V, J and clone size come from that table. This table has fewer than 200,000 clones, approximately 86% appearing once. This sample was included in a study of blood T cell repertoires in COVID-19. The wider study: The United States, Italy and Spain provided the acute and convalescent COVID-19 samples. The cDNA or gDNA used as material had been derived from T cells, B-cell-depleted T cells, or PBMCs.

The chain links TRBV27 to TRBJ1-5; D is unresolved. Sequences were obtained from peripheral blood. This clonotype was sampled from a woman in her thirties or forties with COVID-19, enrolled during active disease. This CDR3 is CASSLGGRINQPQHF. The CDR3 region has the DNA TGTGCCAGCAGTTTAGGAGGACGGATCAATCAGCCCCAGCATTTT.